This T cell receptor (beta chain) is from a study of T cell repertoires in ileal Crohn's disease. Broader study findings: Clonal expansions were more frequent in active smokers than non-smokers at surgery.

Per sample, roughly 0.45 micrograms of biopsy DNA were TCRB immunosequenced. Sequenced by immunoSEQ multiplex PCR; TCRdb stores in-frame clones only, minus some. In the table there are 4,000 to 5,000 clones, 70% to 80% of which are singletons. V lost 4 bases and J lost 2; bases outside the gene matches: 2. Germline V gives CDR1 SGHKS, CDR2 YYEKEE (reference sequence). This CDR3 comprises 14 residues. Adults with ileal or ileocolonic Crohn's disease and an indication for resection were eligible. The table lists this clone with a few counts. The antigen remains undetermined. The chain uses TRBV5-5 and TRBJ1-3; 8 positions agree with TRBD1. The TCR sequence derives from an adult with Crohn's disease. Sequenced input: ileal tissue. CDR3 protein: CASSLQGAGNTIYF. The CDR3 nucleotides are TGTGCCAGCAGCCTACAGGGGGCTGGAAACACCATATATTTT.